The clone carrying this T cell receptor beta chain has only a few counts. Antigen unknown. V gave up 1 base and J gave up 7 bases; unmatched junction bases: 13. CDR3 length: 16 amino acids. Germline lookup yields CDR1 SGHRS and CDR2 YFSETQ. The entry originates in a study of cytomegalovirus exposure and HLA in healthy donors. Across the study: Samples from HLA-typed donors yielded about 86 million unique TCRs in an early data release.

The PCR contained 60 Vbeta and 13 Jbeta primers. Method: immunoSEQ multiplex PCR; TCRdb's copy keeps in-frame clones and lacks some. The sample carries over 150,000 clones, 80% to 90% recorded once. Overall study findings and caveats: Sequencing likely caused a cluster of highly shared sequence variants. Later analysis demonstrated an association between a missense DCLRE1C variant and TCR beta V- and J-gene trimming. The study designated 150 to 200 TCR beta chains cytomegalovirus-associated.

The chain employs TRBV5-1 and TRBJ2-5, with 7 positions matching TRBD2. The sequencing input was PBMCs. The TCR originated in a young woman in good health and CMV-seronegative. The CDR3: CASSLRLAATDGTQYF. As DNA, the CDR3 is TGCGCCAGCAGCTTGCGGCTAGCGGCCACGGATGGGACCCAGTACTTC.